Here is one TCR beta chain with its context. The sample comes from a study of blood T cell repertoires in COVID-19. Study background: Sources were T cells, B-cell-depleted T cells, or PBMCs; the material itself was cDNA or gDNA.

In the authors' workflow: Amplification with reference gene primers provided the estimates of nucleated cell counts. Libraries were prepared by immunoSEQ multiplex PCR; TCRdb keeps only in-frame clonotypes and omits some of them. D and trimming were read from the DNA, whereas the V and J calls and clone size are those reported in that table. The repertoire holds about 260,000 clones, around 90% seen once, with approximately 4% in the top ten. The CDR3 length is 15 residues. After removal of 6 bases from V and 4 bases from J, the junction contained 6 bases not matched to a gene. The V gene's germline CDR1 is MNHEY and CDR2 SVGAGI.

The origin of this receptor is a middle-aged woman with acute or convalescent COVID-19. The chain joins TRBV6-5 to TRBJ2-2, with TRBD2 matching over 9 bases. Sequencing was performed on peripheral blood. The CDR3 coding sequence is TGTGCCAGCAGCTTCAGTAGCGGGGGCACCGGGGAGCTGTTTTTT. This sequence encodes CASSFSSGGTGELFF.